The 19 T cell receptor beta chains in this list originate from one sample, sequenced in a study of control samples from healthy donors and cancer patients. Sequenced by immunoSEQ multiplex PCR; TCRdb stores in-frame clones only, minus some. The table includes approximately 140,000 clones, roughly 90% detected once. The sequenced material came from PBMCs. These receptors all come from a man between 45 and 60 years old with head and neck cancer.

CDR3 protein: CASRTSSTTDTQYF. The CDR3 bases are TGTGCCAGTAGGACTAGCTCGACCACAGATACGCAGTATTTT. This chain uses TRBV19 with TRBJ2-3; TRBD2 aligns across 7 bases. Per the germline V gene, CDR1 is LNHDA and CDR2 is SQIVND (reference sequence). The length of the CDR3 is 14 residues. J gave up 2 bases and V 6 bases, and 5 bases lay outside the gene matches.

DNA of the CDR3: TGTGCCAGCAGTGTGGGGACAGGGAGGACAGATACGCAGTATTTT. It yields the protein CASSVGTGRTDTQYF. The rearrangement uses TRBV2 and TRBJ2-3; 9 nucleotides line up with TRBD1. The CDR3 has 15 amino acids. The germline gives CDR1 SNHLY, CDR2 FYNNEI. Germline trimming cut 4 bases from V and 3 bases from J; bases unmatched to any gene: 5.

Notes on this clone: Other nucleotide sequences in the sample specify the same CDR3. The CDR3 loop is CASSGQGNTEAFF. CDR3 sequence (DNA): TGTGCCAGCAGTGGACAGGGGAACACTGAAGCTTTCTTT. The genes are TRBV2 and TRBJ1-1; 7 bases match TRBD1. Germline loops: CDR1 SNHLY, CDR2 FYNNEI. The CDR3 consists of 13 residues. The J segment lost 1 base and the V segment lost 4 bases, leaving 0 bases of the junction unmatched.

The chain couples TRBV6-4 to TRBJ2-1; 13 bases map to TRBD2. Trimming took 8 bases from V and 4 from J; bases not matched to a gene: 5. CDR3 length: 15 amino acids. Germline V lookup: CDR1 MRHNA, CDR2 SNTAGT. The CDR3 region is CASPGTSGEYNEQFF. The CDR3 nucleotides read TGTGCCAGCCCCGGGACTAGCGGGGAATACAATGAGCAGTTCTTC.

This chain joins TRBV10-3 and TRBJ2-5; 7 nucleotides match TRBD2. V trimming: 6 bases; J trimming: 1 base; junction bases outside the gene matches: 8. The CDR3 totals 15 residues. The germline CDR1 and CDR2 sequences are ENHRY and SYGVKD. CDR3 DNA: TGTGCCATCAGCAGACTAGCAGAAATCCAAGAGACCCAGTACTTC. Its protein product is CAISRLAEIQETQYF.

The chain is built from TRBV5-1 and TRBJ2-7; D is unclear. Looked up from germline, CDR1 is SGHRS and CDR2 is YFSETQ. This CDR3 spans 15 amino acids. The germline V and J ends were trimmed by 1 base and 5 bases, with 16 bases remaining between them. The CDR3 here is CASSLSDGGVDEQYF. As DNA, the CDR3 is TGCGCCAGCAGCTTGAGCGATGGCGGCGTCGACGAGCAGTACTTC.

This chain uses TRBV9 with TRBJ1-1; D may be TRBD1 (5 bases). CDR1 is SGDLS, CDR2 YYNGEE, per germline. V lost 2 bases, J lost 3 bases, and 11 bases lay in between. This CDR3 contains 14 residues. The CDR3 DNA sequence: TGTGCCAGCAGCGTTCTCGGGGCTGACACTGAAGCTTTCTTT. It specifies CASSVLGADTEAFF.

The chain recombines TRBV3-1 (or the pseudogene TRBV3-2) with TRBJ1-1; D remains ambiguous. The germline V gene encodes CDR1 LGHDT and CDR2 YNNKEL (reference sequence). The V end was cut by 1 base, the J end by 10 bases, with 10 bases between. The CDR3 length is 12 residues. CDR3 nucleotide sequence: TGTGCCAGCAGCCAAGTCGGCCTGGGAGCTTTCTTT. It is translated as CASSQVGLGAFF.

V is TRBV5-1 and J is TRBJ1-6; D call uncertain. Deletions cut 0 bases from V and 7 bases from J, with 11 bases between. Germline lookup yields CDR1 SGHRS and CDR2 YFSETQ. CDR3 length equals 15 residues. This CDR3 is CASSLGQEGNSPLHF. CDR3 DNA: TGCGCCAGCAGCTTGGGACAAGAAGGAAATTCACCCCTCCACTTT.

In DNA, the CDR3 is TGTGCCAGCTCACAGGCAGGGGGCTTGAATCAGCCCCAGCATTTT. It is translated as CASSQAGGLNQPQHF. The chain is built from TRBV18 and TRBJ1-5, with 8 positions matching TRBD1. This CDR3 comprises 15 residues. Trimming at V came to 4 bases and at J to 4 bases, leaving 6 bases not matched to a gene. CDR1 and CDR2 from the germline V gene are KGHSH and LQKENI.

CDR3 in DNA: TGTGCCAGTAGTGCCCCCCGTACAGGGGATAAGGAAAAACTGTTTTTT. Its translation is CASSAPRTGDKEKLFF. The chain has TRBV19 and TRBJ1-4; 7 bases map to TRBD1. V shed 5 bases, J shed 8 bases, and the junction held 14 bases outside the gene matches. Germline V gives CDR1 LNHDA, CDR2 SQIVND (reference sequence). The CDR3 spans 16 residues.

This clone was seen once. V and J are TRBV3-1 (or the pseudogene TRBV3-2) and TRBJ2-7, with TRBD2 matching 10 bases. Germline trimming cut 3 bases from V and 3 bases from J; bases unmatched to any gene: 5. The CDR3 sequence is 15 residues long. CDR1 and CDR2 from the germline V gene are LGHDT and YNNKEL (reference sequence). The CDR3 protein is CASSQPSGGSYEQYF. CDR3 nucleotide sequence: TGTGCCAGCAGCCAGCCTAGCGGGGGCAGCTACGAGCAGTACTTC.

This chain connects TRBV3-1 (or the pseudogene TRBV3-2) to TRBJ2-7; no firm D call. CDR3 length: 12 amino acids. Trimming cost V 2 bases and J 6 bases, with 8 bases left between them. Germline V lookup: CDR1 LGHDT, CDR2 YNNKEL (reference sequence). For the CDR3, the DNA is TGTGCCAGCAGCCAAAGGTCTCGCGAGCAGTACTTC. Its translation: CASSQRSREQYF.

This clone came up once. The chain has TRBV5-1 and TRBJ2-7; TRBD2 aligns across 8 bases. V shed 3 bases, J shed 5 bases, and the junction held 4 bases outside the gene matches. Germline V gene sequence: CDR1 SGHRS, CDR2 YFSETQ. The CDR3 is 13 amino acids. The CDR3 nucleotides are TGCGCCAGCAGCTCGCCCGGGGGGGACGAGCAGTACTTC. Amino acids: CASSSPGGDEQYF.

V is TRBV18 and J is TRBJ1-1; D possibly corresponds to TRBD1 (5 bases). This CDR3 is 14 amino acids long. Germline CDR1 is KGHSH and CDR2 is LQKENI. V gave up 3 bases and J gave up 6 bases, with 14 bases separating them. The CDR3 region is CASSPRERGSEAFF. The DNA of the CDR3 is TGTGCCAGCTCACCTAGGGAAAGGGGATCTGAAGCTTTCTTT.

The chain uses TRBV7-9 and TRBJ1-4; no clear D. The V end was cut by 1 base, the J end by 6 bases, with 15 bases between. The CDR3 is made up of 16 amino acids. The germline CDR1 and CDR2 sequences are SEHNR and FQNEAQ (reference sequence). The CDR3 DNA reads TGTGCCAGCAGCTTAGATGTTGGTACCACGGATGAAAAACTGTTTTTT. Its protein product is CASSLDVGTTDEKLFF.

The chain is built from TRBV9 and TRBJ2-5; no clear D. V shed 0 bases and J shed 5 bases, with 5 bases lying between them. CDR3 length: 12 amino acids. Germline V gene sequence: CDR1 SGDLS, CDR2 YYNGEE. The CDR3 reads CASSVEGETQYF. The CDR3 DNA reads as TGTGCCAGCAGCGTAGAAGGTGAGACCCAGTACTTC. The variable domain in full, completed from reference TRBV9 and TRBJ2-5, reads DSGVTQTPKHLITATGQRVTLRCSPRSGDLSVYWYQQSLDQGLQFLIQYYNGEERAKGNILERFSAQQFPDLHSELNLSSLELGDSALYFCASSVEGETQYFGPGTRLLVL.

The chain employs TRBV6-5 and TRBJ2-7, with D uncertain. The CDR3 runs to 12 residues. V dropped 8 bases and J dropped 5 bases, with 13 bases sitting between them. Looked up from germline, CDR1 is MNHEY and CDR2 is SVGAGI. The CDR3 coding sequence is TGTGCCAGCGGGTACAGTCCCAACGAGCAGTACTTC. Translation gives CASGYSPNEQYF.

This chain uses TRBV11-2 with TRBJ2-7; 8 positions agree with TRBD1. The CDR3 extends over 13 amino acids. CDR1 is SGHAT, CDR2 FQNNGV, per germline. Germline trimming cut 6 bases from V and 5 bases from J; bases unmatched to any gene: 6. Here the CDR3 reads CASRRQGANEQYF. The CDR3, as DNA: TGTGCCAGCAGACGCCAGGGGGCCAACGAGCAGTACTTC.